The clone carrying this T cell receptor (delta chain) appeared a few times. This sequence is one base from a far larger clone and is likely a read error. Distinct nucleotide sequences in the sample also encode this CDR3. Germline CDR1 is TSWWSYY and CDR2 is QGS. This CDR3 region has 21 residues. TCRdb processed the multiplex PCR reads again with the CATT caller. The sample contains approximately 93,000 delta-chain clones, 0.8% to 1% of which appear only once. The sample comes from a study of γδ T cells in repeated Plasmodium falciparum infection. Bulk repertoires came from Vgamma9/Vdelta2+ or Vdelta2-negative gammadelta T cells flow-sorted from PBMC.

Sequenced: gamma-delta T cells from blood. J is TRDJ1 and V is TRDV1; 11 positions match TRDD3. This clonotype was obtained from a pool of human donors (malaria-infected and uninfected, not separated). The DNA of the CDR3 is TGTGCTCTTGGGGAACCTGTGCCCCACTGGGGGATAATGCGCAACACCGATAAACTCATCTTC. This translates into CALGEPVPHWGIMRNTDKLIF.